These 13 T cell receptor beta chains were all obtained from the same sample, sequenced in a study of cytomegalovirus exposure and HLA in healthy donors. The method was immunoSEQ multiplex PCR; TCRdb's version includes in-frame clones alone and lacks a portion of them. The data hold more than 110,000 clones, with about 90% observed a single time. The sample consisted of PBMCs. The receptor source for this set is a woman between 18 and 29 years old in good health and CMV-seropositive.

The rearrangement uses TRBV6-1 and TRBJ1-2; 8 bases map to TRBD1. In germline, CDR1 is MNHNS, CDR2 SASEGT. V shed 1 base and J 8 bases; nucleotides not matched to a gene: 6. This CDR3 has 14 amino acids. CDR3 DNA: TGTGCCAGCAGTGAAGGAGCGGACAGGGTAGGCTACACCTTC. Translating gives CASSEGADRVGYTF.

The chain carries TRBV7-9 and TRBJ1-1, with TRBD1 as a possible D gene (5 bases). The V gene's germline CDR1 is SEHNR and CDR2 FQNEAQ (reference sequence). This CDR3 spans 15 amino acids. The V gene lost 4 bases and the J gene lost 4 bases, with 16 bases spanning the gap. CDR3 in DNA: TGTGCCAGCAGCTCCTCGACAGATGGCGGCACTGAAGCTTTCTTT. This translates into CASSSSTDGGTEAFF.

The chain employs TRBV5-1 and TRBJ2-7, with TRBD2 identical over 15 bases. The germline CDR1 and CDR2 sequences are SGHRS and YFSETQ. J lost 0 bases, V lost 3 bases, and 4 bases had no gene match. The CDR3 has 17 residues. The CDR3 DNA sequence: TGCGCCAGCAGCTCGGGACTAGCGGGGGGCCCCTCCTACGAGCAGTACTTC. Translated, it gives CASSSGLAGGPSYEQYF.

A single count supports this clone. This chain links TRBV6-6 with TRBJ1-5; possibly TRBD1 for D (5 bases). The CDR3 loop spans 14 amino acids. The germline V and J ends were trimmed by 2 bases and 5 bases, with 10 bases remaining between them. Germline V gives CDR1 MNHNY, CDR2 SVGAGI (reference sequence). The CDR3, as DNA: TGTGCCAGCAGTTACGGGGGGGAGGATCAGCCCCAGCATTTT. It yields the protein CASSYGGEDQPQHF.

This sequence joins TRBV19 and TRBJ2-7, with D unresolved. This CDR3 has 14 amino acids. V lost 0 bases and J lost 2, with 8 bases in between. CDR1 LNHDA and CDR2 SQIVND come from the germline V gene (reference sequence). This chain's CDR3 is CASSIDAEAYEQYF. CDR3 DNA: TGTGCCAGTAGTATAGATGCGGAAGCCTACGAGCAGTACTTC.

The chain links TRBV6-5 to TRBJ1-2; 9 bases align to TRBD1. There are 15 residues in the CDR3. Germline V gene lookup returns CDR1 MNHEY and CDR2 SVGAGI. V gave up 6 bases and J gave up 11 bases; unmatched junction bases: 16. The CDR3 region is CASSPAKGQGFSYTF. DNA of the CDR3: TGTGCCAGCAGCCCAGCTAAGGGACAGGGCTTTAGTTACACCTTC.

The V and J genes are TRBV27 and TRBJ2-2, with TRBD1 matching 10 bases. Germline CDR1 is MNHEY and CDR2 is SMNVEV (reference sequence). This CDR3 has 21 amino acids. The V segment lost 1 base and the J segment 3 bases; nucleotides outside the gene matches: 17. For the CDR3, the DNA is TGTGCCAGCAGTTTATTTAGAGGCCTCAAGGGGACAGGGGCTGACACCGGGGAGCTGTTTTTT. Amino acids: CASSLFRGLKGTGADTGELFF.

This clone was observed many times. CDR3 protein: CASSQDTGNMNTEAFF. In DNA form, the CDR3 reads TGTGCCAGCAGCCAAGACACAGGGAATATGAACACTGAAGCTTTCTTT. J is TRBJ1-1 and V is TRBV4-2; TRBD1 is a possible D gene (6 bases). Germline CDR1 LGHNA, CDR2 YNFKEQ. With 0 bases removed from V and 0 bases from J, the gap between germline ends came to 11 bases. This CDR3 contains 16 residues.

This clone was detected only once. The chain couples TRBV4-2 to TRBJ2-1; 8 nucleotides agree with TRBD2. From germline, CDR1 is LGHNA and CDR2 YNFKEQ. The CDR3 spans 16 residues. The ends lost 0 bases at V and 8 bases at J; junction bases unmatched: 9. The CDR3 sequence is CASSQDLRGGIYEQFF. CDR3 nucleotide sequence: TGTGCCAGCAGCCAAGATCTCCGGGGGGGCATATATGAGCAGTTCTTC.

The chain recombines TRBV4-2 with TRBJ2-3; weak D call: TRBD1 (6 bases). The ends were cut back, 0 bases at V and 2 bases at J, with 12 bases in the middle. The CDR3 is 16 residues long. The germline CDR1 and CDR2 sequences are LGHNA and YNFKEQ. For the CDR3, the DNA is TGTGCCAGCAGCCAAGAGGGCAGGGGTAACACAGATACGCAGTATTTT. It yields the protein CASSQEGRGNTDTQYF.

The chain recombines TRBV30 with TRBJ1-3; 8 bases match TRBD1. The V gene's germline CDR1 is GTSNPN and CDR2 SVGIG (reference sequence). V shed 0 bases, J shed 3 bases, and the junction held 4 bases outside the gene matches. This CDR3 has 15 residues. CDR3 nucleotides: TGTGCCTGGAGTGTGCAGGGGGCGCTTGGAAACACCATATATTTT. It yields the protein CAWSVQGALGNTIYF.

This chain uses TRBV25-1 with TRBJ1-1; TRBD1 matches 8 bases. J was trimmed by 1 base and V by 5 bases; bases with no gene match: 9. The CDR3 has 16 amino acids. CDR1 is MGHDK and CDR2 is SYGVNS in the germline V gene. CDR3 in amino acids: CASSQDRTGQNTEAFF. CDR3 nucleotides: TGTGCCAGCAGTCAAGATCGGACAGGGCAGAACACTGAAGCTTTCTTT.

The J gene is TRBJ2-3, the V gene TRBV5-6; 10 bases agree with TRBD1. The germline V gene has CDR1 SGHDT and CDR2 YYEEEE. Trimming cost V 3 bases and J 3 bases; bases outside gene matches: 4. The CDR3 has 15 residues. This CDR3 reads CASSWPGQGTDTQYF. In DNA, the CDR3 is TGTGCCAGCAGCTGGCCGGGACAGGGGACAGATACGCAGTATTTT.